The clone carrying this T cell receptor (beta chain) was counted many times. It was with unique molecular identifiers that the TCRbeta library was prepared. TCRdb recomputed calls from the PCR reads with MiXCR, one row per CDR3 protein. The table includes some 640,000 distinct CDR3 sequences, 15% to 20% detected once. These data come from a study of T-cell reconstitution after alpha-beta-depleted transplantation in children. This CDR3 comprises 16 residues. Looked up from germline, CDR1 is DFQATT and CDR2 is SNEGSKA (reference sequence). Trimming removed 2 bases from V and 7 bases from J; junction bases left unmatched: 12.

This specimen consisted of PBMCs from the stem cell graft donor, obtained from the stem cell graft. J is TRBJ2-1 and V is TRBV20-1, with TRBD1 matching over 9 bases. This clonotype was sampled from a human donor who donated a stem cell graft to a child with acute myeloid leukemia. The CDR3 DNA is TGCAGTGCTAGATGGTCCACCGGGACAGGGCTAAATGAGCAGTTCTTC. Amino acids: CSARWSTGTGLNEQFF.